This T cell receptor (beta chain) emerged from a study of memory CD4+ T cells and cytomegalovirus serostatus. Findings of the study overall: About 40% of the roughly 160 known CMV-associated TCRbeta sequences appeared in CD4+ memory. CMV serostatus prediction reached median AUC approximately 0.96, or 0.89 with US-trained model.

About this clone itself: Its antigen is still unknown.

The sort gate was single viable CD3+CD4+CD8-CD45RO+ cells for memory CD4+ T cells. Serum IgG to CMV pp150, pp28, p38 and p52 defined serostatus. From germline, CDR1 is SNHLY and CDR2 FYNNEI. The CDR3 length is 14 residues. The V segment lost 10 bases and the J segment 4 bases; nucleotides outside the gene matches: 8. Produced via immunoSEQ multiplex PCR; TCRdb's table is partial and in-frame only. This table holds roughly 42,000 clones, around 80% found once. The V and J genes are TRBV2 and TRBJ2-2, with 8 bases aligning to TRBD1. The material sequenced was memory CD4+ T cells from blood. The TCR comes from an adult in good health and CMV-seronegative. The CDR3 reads CATRSDRATGELFF. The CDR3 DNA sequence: TGTGCCACCCGCTCGGACAGGGCCACCGGGGAGCTGTTTTTT.